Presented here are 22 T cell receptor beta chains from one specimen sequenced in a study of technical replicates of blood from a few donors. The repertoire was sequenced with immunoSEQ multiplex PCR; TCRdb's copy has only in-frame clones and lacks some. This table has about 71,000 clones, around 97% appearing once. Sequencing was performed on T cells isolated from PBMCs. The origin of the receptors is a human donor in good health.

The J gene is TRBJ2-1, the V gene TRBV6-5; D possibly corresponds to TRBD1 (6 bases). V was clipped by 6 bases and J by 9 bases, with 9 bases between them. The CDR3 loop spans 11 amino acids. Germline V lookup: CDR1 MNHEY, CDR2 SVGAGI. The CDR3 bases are TGTGCCAGCAGGGGGACAATTGAGCAGTTCTTC. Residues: CASRGTIEQFF.

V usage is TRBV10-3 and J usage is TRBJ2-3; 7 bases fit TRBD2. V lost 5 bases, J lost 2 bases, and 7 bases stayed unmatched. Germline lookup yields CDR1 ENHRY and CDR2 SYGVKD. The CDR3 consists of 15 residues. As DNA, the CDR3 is TGTGCCATCAGTCCTAGCGGTGCCTTCACAGATACGCAGTATTTT. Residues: CAISPSGAFTDTQYF.

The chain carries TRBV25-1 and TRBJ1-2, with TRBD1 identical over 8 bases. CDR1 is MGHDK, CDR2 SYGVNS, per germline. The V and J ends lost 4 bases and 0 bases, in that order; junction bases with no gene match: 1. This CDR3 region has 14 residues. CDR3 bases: TGTGCCAGCAGTGGGACAGGGACTAACTATGGCTACACCTTC. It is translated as CASSGTGTNYGYTF.

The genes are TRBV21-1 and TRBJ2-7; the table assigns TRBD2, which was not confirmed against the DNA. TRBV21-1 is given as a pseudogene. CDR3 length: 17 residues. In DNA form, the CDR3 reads TGTGCCAGCAGCAAGACTACTAGCGGGAGTATCTCCTACGAGCAGTACTTC. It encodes CASSKTTSGSISYEQYF.

CDR3 DNA sequence: TGTGCCAGCAGTTCCGGGACACTTAACACTGAAGCTTTCTTT. As protein: CASSSGTLNTEAFF. The J gene is TRBJ1-1, the V gene TRBV5-6; maybe TRBD1 (6 bases). This CDR3 region has 14 residues. V lost 5 bases, J lost 2 bases, and 13 bases lay in between. CDR1 is SGHDT and CDR2 is YYEEEE in the germline V gene.

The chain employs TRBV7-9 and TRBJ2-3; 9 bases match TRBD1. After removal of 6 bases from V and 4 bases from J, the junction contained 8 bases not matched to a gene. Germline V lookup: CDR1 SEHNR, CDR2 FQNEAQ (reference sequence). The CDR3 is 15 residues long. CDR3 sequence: CASSPTGGRSDTQYF. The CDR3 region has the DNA TGTGCCAGCAGTCCAACAGGGGGCCGGTCAGATACGCAGTATTTT. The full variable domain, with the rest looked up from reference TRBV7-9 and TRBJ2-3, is DTGVSQNPRHKITKRGQNVTFRCDPISEHNRLYWYRQTLGQGPEFLTYFQNEAQLEKSRLLSDRFSAERPKGSFSTLEIQRTEQGDSAMYLCASSPTGGRSDTQYFGPGTRLTVL.

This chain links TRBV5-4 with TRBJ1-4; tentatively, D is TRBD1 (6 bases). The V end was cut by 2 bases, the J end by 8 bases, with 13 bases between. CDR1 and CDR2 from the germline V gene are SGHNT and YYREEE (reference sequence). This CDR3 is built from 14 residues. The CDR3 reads CASSFWGGREKLFF. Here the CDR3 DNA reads TGTGCCAGCAGCTTTTGGGGGGGGCGGGAAAAACTGTTTTTT.

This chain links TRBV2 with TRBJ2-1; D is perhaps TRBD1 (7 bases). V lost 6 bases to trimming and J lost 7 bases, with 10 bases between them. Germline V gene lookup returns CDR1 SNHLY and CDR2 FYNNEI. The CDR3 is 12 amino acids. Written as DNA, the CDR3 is TGTGCCAGCAGATCAGGGGGGAATGAGCAGTTCTTC. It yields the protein CASRSGGNEQFF.

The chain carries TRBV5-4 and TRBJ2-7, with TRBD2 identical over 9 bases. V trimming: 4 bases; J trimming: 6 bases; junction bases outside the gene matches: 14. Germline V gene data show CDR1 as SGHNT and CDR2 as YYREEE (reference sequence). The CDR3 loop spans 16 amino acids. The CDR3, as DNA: TGTGCCAGCAGCCCGCAGGGACTAGCTTCCCCCCCCGAGCAGTACTTC. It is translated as CASSPQGLASPPEQYF.

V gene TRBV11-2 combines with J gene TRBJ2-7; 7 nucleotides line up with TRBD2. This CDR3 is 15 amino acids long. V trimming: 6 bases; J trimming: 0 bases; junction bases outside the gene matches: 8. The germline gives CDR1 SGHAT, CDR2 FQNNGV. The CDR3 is CASRPAGLTSYEQYF. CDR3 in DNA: TGTGCCAGCAGACCAGCGGGACTTACCTCCTACGAGCAGTACTTC. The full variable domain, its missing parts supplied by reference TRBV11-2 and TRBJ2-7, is EAGVAQSPRYKIIEKRQSVAFWCNPISGHATLYWYQQILGQGPKLLIQFQNNGVVDDSQLPKDRFSAERLKGVDSTLKIQPAKLEDSAVYLCASRPAGLTSYEQYFGPGTRLTVT.

The CDR3 sequence is CASTSSPQAYGYTF. CDR3 DNA: TGTGCCAGCACCTCTTCGCCACAGGCCTATGGCTACACCTTC. The chain employs TRBV7-9 and TRBJ1-2; D possibly corresponds to TRBD1 (5 bases). The CDR3 has 14 amino acids. Per germline, CDR1 SEHNR and CDR2 FQNEAQ (reference sequence). The V gene lost 7 bases and the J gene lost 4 bases, with 16 bases spanning the gap.

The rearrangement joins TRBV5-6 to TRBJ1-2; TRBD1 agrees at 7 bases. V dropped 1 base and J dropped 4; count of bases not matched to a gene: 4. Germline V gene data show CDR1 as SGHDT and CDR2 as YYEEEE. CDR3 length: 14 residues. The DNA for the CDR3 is TGTGCCAGCAGCTTGCCGGGACAGCTCTATGGCTACACCTTC. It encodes CASSLPGQLYGYTF. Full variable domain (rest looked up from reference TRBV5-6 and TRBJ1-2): DAGVTQSPTHLIKTRGQQVTLRCSPKSGHDTVSWYQQALGQGPQFIFQYYEEEERQRGNFPDRFSGHQFPNYSSELNVNALLLGDSALYLCASSLPGQLYGYTFGSGTRLTVV.

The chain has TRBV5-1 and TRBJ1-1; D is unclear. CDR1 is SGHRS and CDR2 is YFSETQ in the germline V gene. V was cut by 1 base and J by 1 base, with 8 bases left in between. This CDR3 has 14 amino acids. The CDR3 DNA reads TGCGCCAGCAGCTTGATCTTTCGGAACACTGAAGCTTTCTTT. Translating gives CASSLIFRNTEAFF.

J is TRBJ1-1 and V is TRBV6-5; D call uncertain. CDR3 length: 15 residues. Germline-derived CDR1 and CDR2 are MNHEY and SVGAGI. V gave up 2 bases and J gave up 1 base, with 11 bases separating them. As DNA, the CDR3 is TGTGCCAGCAGTTACGCAACTTCAGGGAACACTGAAGCTTTCTTT. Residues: CASSYATSGNTEAFF.

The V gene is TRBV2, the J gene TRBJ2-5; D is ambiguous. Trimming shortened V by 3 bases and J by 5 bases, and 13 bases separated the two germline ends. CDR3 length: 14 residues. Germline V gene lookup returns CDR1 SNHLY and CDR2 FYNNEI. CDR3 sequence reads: CASSEGSMWETQYF. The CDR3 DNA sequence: TGTGCCAGCAGTGAGGGCAGCATGTGGGAGACCCAGTACTTC.

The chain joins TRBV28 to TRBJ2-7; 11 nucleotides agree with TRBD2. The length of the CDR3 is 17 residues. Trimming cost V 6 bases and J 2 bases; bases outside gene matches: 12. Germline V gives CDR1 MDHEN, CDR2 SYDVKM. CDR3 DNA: TGTGCCAGCAGACCCAGGGGAACTAGCGGGGGAACCTACGAGCAGTACTTC. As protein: CASRPRGTSGGTYEQYF.

CDR3 bases: TGTGCCAGCCCCACGGGGACAGGCACCGGGGGGGAGCTGTTTTTT. It encodes CASPTGTGTGGELFF. The rearrangement joins TRBV18 to TRBJ2-2; 8 nucleotides agree with TRBD1. The CDR3 extends over 15 amino acids. Germline values: CDR1 KGHSH, CDR2 LQKENI. Trimming cost V 8 bases and J 8 bases; bases outside gene matches: 13.

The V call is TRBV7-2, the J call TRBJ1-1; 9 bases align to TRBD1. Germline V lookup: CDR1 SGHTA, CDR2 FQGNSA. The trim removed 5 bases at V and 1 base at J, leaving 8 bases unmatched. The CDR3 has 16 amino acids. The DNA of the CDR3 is TGTGCCAGCAGCATACGGACAGGGGAGGGGAACACTGAAGCTTTCTTT. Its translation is CASSIRTGEGNTEAFF. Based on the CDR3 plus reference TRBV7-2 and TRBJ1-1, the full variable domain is GAGVSQSPSNKVTEKGKDVELRCDPISGHTALYWYRQSLGQGLEFLIYFQGNSAPDKSGLPSDRFSAERTGGSVSTLTIQRTQQEDSAVYLCASSIRTGEGNTEAFFGQGTRLTVV.

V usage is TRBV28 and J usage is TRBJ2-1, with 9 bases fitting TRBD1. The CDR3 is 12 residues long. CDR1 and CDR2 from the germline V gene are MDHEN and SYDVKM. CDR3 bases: TGTGTCGTATGGGGACAGGGAAATGAGCAGTTCTTC. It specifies CVVWGQGNEQFF.

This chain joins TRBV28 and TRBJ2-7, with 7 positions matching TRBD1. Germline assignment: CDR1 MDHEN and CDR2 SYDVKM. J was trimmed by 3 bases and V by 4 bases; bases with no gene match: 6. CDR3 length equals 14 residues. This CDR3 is CASSSTRTGYEQYF. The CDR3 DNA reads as TGTGCCAGCAGTTCCACCCGGACAGGCTACGAGCAGTACTTC.

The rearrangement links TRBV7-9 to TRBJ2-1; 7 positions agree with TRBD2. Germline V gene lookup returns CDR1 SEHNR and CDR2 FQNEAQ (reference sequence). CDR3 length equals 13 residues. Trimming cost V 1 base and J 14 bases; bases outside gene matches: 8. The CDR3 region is CASSLERLAGKFF. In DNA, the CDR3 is TGTGCCAGCAGCTTAGAAAGACTAGCTGGGAAGTTCTTC.

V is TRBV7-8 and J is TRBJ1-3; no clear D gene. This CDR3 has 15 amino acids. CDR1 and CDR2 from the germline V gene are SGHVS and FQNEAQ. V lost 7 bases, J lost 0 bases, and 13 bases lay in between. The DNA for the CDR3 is TGTGCCAGCACCTCGACACCTTTCTCTGGAAACACCATATATTTT. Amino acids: CASTSTPFSGNTIYF.